Shown below are 28 T cell receptor beta chains from a single sample sequenced in a study of T cell repertoires in cytomegalovirus infection (dated by TCRdb to between 2018 and 2020). The sequencer listed for this sample is Illumina HiSeq 1500. The public reads were reprocessed in TCRdb via fastp at Q25 and MiXCR, keeping in-frame beta chains. Records with the same CDR3 protein are collapsed into one entry carrying the most frequent genes and DNA. The sample table contains fewer than 700,000 distinct CDR3 sequences; only one count was recorded for around 24% of them. Less than 10% of the sample comes from the top ten. Source material: CD8+ T cells from PBMCs. The receptor set was obtained from a human donor in good health (CMV status not recorded). Some clones in this sample may be carry-over from other donors' samples.

CDR3 in DNA: TGTGCCAGCAGTTACGGGGGGGGCGGATACGAGCAGTACGTC. This sequence encodes CASSYGGGGYEQYV. V is TRBV6-2 or TRBV6-3 and J is TRBJ2-7, with D possibly matching TRBD2 (7 bases). Trimming cost V 2 bases and J 4 bases, with 12 bases left between them. The CDR3 is 14 amino acids. Germline values: CDR1 MNHEY, CDR2 SVGEGT.

This clonotype was found a few times. V and J are TRBV29-1 and TRBJ1-1; D is perhaps TRBD1 (5 bases). Trimming removed 4 bases at V and 0 bases at J, with 9 bases between. The CDR3 contains 13 residues. The germline CDR1 and CDR2 sequences are SQVTM and ANQGSEA. CDR3 loop: CSVAWGVNTEAFF. The CDR3 DNA is TGCAGCGTTGCTTGGGGGGTGAACACTGAAGCTTTCTTT.

The chain carries TRBV2 and TRBJ2-1; TRBD1 matches at 8 bases. The trim removed 4 bases at V and 7 bases at J, leaving 9 bases unmatched. CDR3 length equals 15 residues. CDR1 is SNHLY and CDR2 is FYNNEI in the germline V gene. The CDR3: CASSGLTGVKNEQFF. The CDR3, as DNA: TGTGCCAGCAGTGGATTGACAGGGGTGAAAAATGAGCAGTTCTTC.

In this sample, this clonotype turned up many times. The rearrangement joins TRBV7-3 to TRBJ2-3; D assignment may be TRBD1 or TRBD2 (5 bases each). This CDR3 region has 14 residues. Trimming took off 6 bases at V and 6 bases at J, with 16 bases between the two ends. Germline values: CDR1 SGHTA, CDR2 FQGTGA. This CDR3 is CASSAGTPSDTQYF. Written as DNA, the CDR3 is TGTGCCAGCAGTGCCGGGACCCCGAGCGATACGCAGTATTTT.

The chain couples TRBV20-1 to TRBJ2-7, with D possibly being TRBD2 (5 bases). Germline CDR1 DFQATT, CDR2 SNEGSKA (reference sequence). This CDR3 is 14 amino acids long. Trimming pared 3 bases from V and 0 bases from J, leaving 12 bases between. The chain's CDR3 is CSASHGLSSYEQYF. For the CDR3, the DNA is TGCAGTGCTAGCCACGGACTTAGCTCCTACGAGCAGTACTTC.

Only a few counts were recorded for this clonotype. CDR3 region: CAISELSGGFHYGYTF. CDR3 sequence (DNA): TGTGCCATCAGTGAGCTCTCAGGGGGGTTTCACTATGGCTACACCTTC. The chain employs TRBV10-3 and TRBJ1-2; the match to TRBD1 covers 7 bases. CDR3 length equals 16 residues. The ends lost 2 bases at V and 3 bases at J; junction bases unmatched: 9. Germline lookup yields CDR1 ENHRY and CDR2 SYGVKD.

This chain links TRBV28 with TRBJ2-5, with 7 bases matching TRBD2. This CDR3 has 16 amino acids. The J segment lost 5 bases and the V segment lost 2 bases, leaving 11 bases of the junction unmatched. The germline V gene has CDR1 MDHEN and CDR2 SYDVKM. CDR3 DNA: TGTGCCAGCAGTTTAGGACGCTTAAGGCGGGAGGAGACCCAGTACTTC. Translated: CASSLGRLRREETQYF.

The J gene is TRBJ2-1, the V gene TRBV4-1, with TRBD2 matching 12 bases. This CDR3 region has 16 residues. The V segment lost 4 bases and the J segment 4 bases; nucleotides outside the gene matches: 5. Germline V gene sequence: CDR1 MGHRA, CDR2 YSYEKL. The CDR3 region has the DNA TGCGCCAGCAGCCCGCCTAGCGGGGGGGATTACAATGAGCAGTTCTTC. Translation: CASSPPSGGDYNEQFF.

The genes are TRBV6-2 or TRBV6-3 and TRBJ2-1; 7 bases map to TRBD1. The trim removed 0 bases at V and 5 bases at J, leaving 7 bases unmatched. CDR1 is MNHEY, CDR2 SVGEGT, per germline. CDR3 length: 16 amino acids. In nucleotides, the CDR3 is TGTGCCAGCAGTTACTCGAACAGGGGCAGCAACAATGAGCAGTTCTTC. Translating it yields CASSYSNRGSNNEQFF.

In this sample, this clonotype turned up many times. V and J are TRBV4-1 and TRBJ2-7, with D possibly called TRBD1 or TRBD2 (5 bases each). In germline, CDR1 is MGHRA, CDR2 YSYEKL. V lost 0 bases, J lost 0 bases, and 9 bases lay in between. The CDR3 is 15 residues long. The CDR3 loop is CASSQDWDGSYEQYF. The CDR3 bases are TGCGCCAGCAGCCAAGATTGGGACGGCTCCTACGAGCAGTACTTC.

For this clonotype: This could be a read error, since a much larger clone is one nucleotide away. This rearrangement joins TRBV7-6 to TRBJ2-2; 7 nucleotides agree with TRBD1. With 1 base clipped from V and 7 bases from J, the junction kept 9 bases outside the gene matches. Germline V gives CDR1 SGHVS, CDR2 FNYEAQ. The CDR3 is 16 amino acids. CDR3 loop: CASSLVSVTGFGELFF. CDR3 DNA sequence: TGTGCCAGCAGCTTAGTTTCCGTGACAGGGTTCGGGGAGCTGTTTTTT.

This clonotype turned up a few times. V is TRBV5-1 and J is TRBJ2-2; 7 nucleotides match TRBD1. CDR1 SGHRS and CDR2 YFSETQ come from the germline V gene. V shed 3 bases and J 4 bases; nucleotides not matched to a gene: 6. This CDR3 region has 15 residues. CDR3 amino acids: CASSSRQGVTGELFF. CDR3 nucleotides: TGCGCCAGCAGCTCCCGGCAGGGGGTCACCGGGGAGCTGTTTTTT.

This clonotype was observed many times. V is TRBV7-6 and J is TRBJ2-2; a weak D match, TRBD1 (6 bases). There are 17 residues in the CDR3. V shed 5 bases and J shed 2 bases, with 18 bases lying between them. Germline V gene sequence: CDR1 SGHVS, CDR2 FNYEAQ. The CDR3 reads CASSPTPAGTNTGELFF. CDR3 DNA: TGTGCCAGCAGCCCCACCCCGGCAGGGACAAACACCGGGGAGCTGTTTTTT.

This rearrangement joins TRBV27 to TRBJ2-7; no firm D call. Germline V lookup: CDR1 MNHEY, CDR2 SMNVEV (reference sequence). V dropped 0 bases and J dropped 6 bases, with 9 bases sitting between them. The CDR3 consists of 13 residues. CDR3 sequence: CASSLSGFGEQYF. The CDR3, as DNA: TGTGCCAGCAGTTTATCTGGGTTTGGCGAGCAGTACTTC.

This clonotype was detected many times. This chain connects TRBV7-6 to TRBJ1-2; TRBD1 might be the D (5 bases). Between the trimmed V and J ends, which lost 4 bases and 4 bases, there was a span of 13 bases. Per germline, CDR1 SGHVS and CDR2 FNYEAQ. This CDR3 spans 14 amino acids. The CDR3 protein is CASSSERGTYGYTF. In DNA form, the CDR3 reads TGTGCCAGCAGCTCCGAAAGGGGTACCTATGGCTACACCTTC.

Concerning this clonotype itself: This could be a read error, since a much larger clone is one nucleotide away. The V gene is TRBV27, the J gene TRBJ2-1, with a possible D match to TRBD2 (6 bases). CDR1 is MNHEY and CDR2 is SMNVEV in the germline V gene (reference sequence). Deletions cut 7 bases from V and 10 bases from J, with 20 bases between. The length of the CDR3 is 14 residues. This chain's CDR3 is CASIRDSERREQFF. Here the CDR3 DNA reads TGTGCCAGCATCCGGGACTCAGAGAGACGGGAGCAGTTCTTC.

This clonotype has only a few counts. The chain has TRBV14 and TRBJ2-1; no reliable D call. Germline V lookup: CDR1 SGHDN, CDR2 FVKESK. This CDR3 is 18 amino acids long. V was trimmed by 7 bases and J by 0 bases, leaving 22 bases between them. CDR3 amino acids: CASTNQREVPSSYNEQFF. In nucleotides, the CDR3 is TGTGCCAGCACTAACCAGCGCGAAGTGCCGAGCTCCTACAATGAGCAGTTCTTC.

In its sample, this clonotype was seen many times. The chain has TRBV10-3 and TRBJ2-1, with 8 bases matching TRBD1. V gave up 7 bases and J gave up 6 bases; unmatched junction bases: 5. Germline CDR1 reads ENHRY; CDR2 reads SYGVKD. The CDR3 loop spans 13 amino acids. The CDR3: CAIKLDRGNEQFF. DNA of the CDR3: TGTGCCATCAAACTCGACAGGGGCAATGAGCAGTTCTTC.

This clonotype was picked up many times. The rearrangement links TRBV7-6 to TRBJ1-4; 10 bases map to TRBD1. The V gene's germline CDR1 is SGHVS and CDR2 FNYEAQ. The CDR3 loop spans 15 amino acids. The V segment lost 5 bases and the J segment 6 bases; nucleotides outside the gene matches: 6. CDR3 protein: CASSPPGTGDEKLFF. CDR3 bases: TGTGCCAGCAGCCCCCCCGGGACAGGGGATGAAAAACTGTTTTTT.

V usage is TRBV20-1 and J usage is TRBJ2-7; 11 bases fit TRBD2. V was clipped by 6 bases and J by 0 bases; unmatched bases: 4. The CDR3 runs 14 residues. Germline CDR1 and CDR2: DFQATT and SNEGSKA (reference sequence). CDR3 sequence (DNA): TGCAGTGCACGAACTAGCGGGGGCTCCTACGAGCAGTACTTC. It specifies CSARTSGGSYEQYF.

This clonotype was counted only a few times. The CDR3 DNA reads TGTGCCAGCAGCGTAGCTGATCGGAACACTGAAGCTTTCTTT. Protein product: CASSVADRNTEAFF. This chain links TRBV9 with TRBJ1-1; D call uncertain. V lost 0 bases and J lost 1, with 7 bases in between. The length of the CDR3 is 14 residues. CDR1 SGDLS and CDR2 YYNGEE come from the germline V gene.

This clonotype was seen only a few times. The rearrangement joins TRBV14 to TRBJ2-1, with 11 bases aligning to TRBD2. The CDR3 loop spans 18 amino acids. The trim removed 4 bases at V and 5 bases at J, leaving 13 bases unmatched. Germline V gene sequence: CDR1 SGHDN, CDR2 FVKESK. DNA of the CDR3: TGTGCCAGCAGCCCCCGGGCGTGGGCTAGCGGGGGGAACAATGAGCAGTTCTTC. Protein sequence: CASSPRAWASGGNNEQFF.

This clonotype was seen a few times. The chain combines TRBV28 with TRBJ2-1; D is ambiguous. From germline, CDR1 is MDHEN and CDR2 SYDVKM. This CDR3 has 14 residues. With 3 bases removed from V and 8 bases from J, the gap between germline ends came to 14 bases. The CDR3 sequence: CASSFTVFSDEQFF. DNA for the CDR3: TGTGCCAGCAGTTTCACCGTGTTTTCCGATGAGCAGTTCTTC.

V usage is TRBV5-6 and J usage is TRBJ2-7; TRBD1 aligns across 8 bases. The V gene end was trimmed by 0 bases and the J gene end by 5 bases; junction bases not matched to a gene: 7. CDR1 and CDR2 from the germline V gene are SGHDT and YYEEEE. This CDR3 has 15 amino acids. CDR3 nucleotide sequence: TGTGCCAGCAGCTTGGGGACAGGGTACAGGGACGAGCAGTACGTC. It codes for CASSLGTGYRDEQYV.

This clonotype was seen only a few times. V and J are TRBV6-5 and TRBJ1-3, with D maybe TRBD1 (5 bases). V was clipped by 5 bases and J by 0 bases, with 11 bases between them. CDR1 is MNHEY and CDR2 is SVGAGI in the germline V gene. The CDR3 totals 15 residues. CDR3 sequence (DNA): TGTGCCAGCAGTGCGGGACGGCACTCTGGAAACACCATATATTTT. Its protein is CASSAGRHSGNTIYF.

This clonotype showed up just a few times. CDR3 loop: CAIAFGTSGTGELFF. CDR3 bases: TGTGCCATCGCCTTCGGGACTAGCGGGACCGGGGAGCTGTTTTTT. The chain couples TRBV2 to TRBJ2-2; 12 nucleotides agree with TRBD2. Germline CDR1 is SNHLY and CDR2 is FYNNEI. The length of the CDR3 is 15 residues. V lost 10 bases to trimming and J lost 5 bases; unmatched junction nucleotides: 8. Supplemented by reference TRBV2 and TRBJ2-2, the full variable domain reads EPEVTQTPSHQVTQMGQEVILRCVPISNHLYFYWYRQILGQKVEFLVSFYNNEISEKSEIFDDQFSVERPDGSNFTLKIRSTKLEDSAMYFCAIAFGTSGTGELFFGEGSRLTVL.

This clonotype was observed a handful of times. V is TRBV20-1 and J is TRBJ2-1, with a weak D call TRBD2 (6 bases). Trimming cost V 0 bases and J 0 bases, with 9 bases left between them. The CDR3 loop spans 15 amino acids. The germline gives CDR1 DFQATT, CDR2 SNEGSKA (reference sequence). The CDR3 region has the DNA TGCAGTGCTAGAGATGGGGGGAGCTCCTACAATGAGCAGTTCTTC. Protein product: CSARDGGSSYNEQFF.

This clonotype was observed many times. J is TRBJ1-1 and V is TRBV7-9; D is unresolved. Germline V gene lookup returns CDR1 SEHNR and CDR2 FQNEAQ (reference sequence). V was trimmed by 4 bases and J by 6 bases, leaving 12 bases between them. The CDR3 is 13 residues long. CDR3 DNA sequence: TGTGCCAGCAGCTCCCCAAGGGTGGCTGAAGCTTTCTTT. This encodes CASSSPRVAEAFF.